The clone carrying this T cell receptor (beta chain) was observed at least ten times. Its specificity is unknown. Trimming cost V 1 base and J 3 bases, with 13 bases left between them. This CDR3 is 14 amino acids long. The V gene's germline CDR1 is SQVTM and CDR2 ANQGSEA. The data derive from a study of post-analysis software for immune sequencing data. Study context: Relapsing-remitting, secondary progressive and progressive-relapsing courses of multiple sclerosis were included. The study, taken as a whole, reports: Roughly 5 TRBV segments (TRBV5-6, TRBV5-1 and TRBV20-1 among them) occurred more frequently in patients than in controls. The F measure placed samples prepared in the same batch into strongly shared clusters. Controls had significantly higher normalized Chao1 diversity than multiple sclerosis patients.

Researchers reported that TCR beta cDNA libraries carried unique molecular identifiers. cDNA molecules numbering about half a million came from roughly 1 to 10 million T cells. One entry per CDR3 protein results from TCRdb running MiXCR on the PCR reads. The profile shows more than 500,000 distinct CDR3 sequences, approximately 34% of them singletons. The sample consisted of blood. The sequence was collected from a girl under 18 with multiple sclerosis. V usage is TRBV29-1 and J usage is TRBJ2-7; D is possibly TRBD1 (5 bases). CDR3 region: CSVEVLDNNYEQYF. CDR3 nucleotide sequence: TGCAGCGTTGAAGTATTGGACAACAACTACGAGCAGTACTTC.